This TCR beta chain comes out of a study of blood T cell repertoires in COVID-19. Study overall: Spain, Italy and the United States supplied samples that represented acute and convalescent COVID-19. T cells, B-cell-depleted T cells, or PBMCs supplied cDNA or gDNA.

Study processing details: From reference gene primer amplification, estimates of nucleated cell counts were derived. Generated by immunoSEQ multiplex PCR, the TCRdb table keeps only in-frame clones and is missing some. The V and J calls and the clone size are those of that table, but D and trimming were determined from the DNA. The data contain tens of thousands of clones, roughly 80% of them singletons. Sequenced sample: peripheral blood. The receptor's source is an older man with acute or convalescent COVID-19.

The CDR3 spells CASSEAGDDYEQYF. The CDR3 nucleotides are TGCGCCAGCAGTGAAGCGGGGGACGACTACGAGCAGTACTTC. The chain joins TRBV10-1 to TRBJ2-7; 8 bases fit TRBD2. There are 14 residues in the CDR3. Germline lookup yields CDR1 WNHNN and CDR2 SYGVQD (reference sequence). The junction had 4 bases not matched to a gene; V was cut back by 3 bases and J by 3 bases.